This TCR beta chain derives from a study of cytomegalovirus exposure and HLA in healthy donors. Study-wide results and caveats: Highest at DRB1 and lowest at HLA-C, TCR association rates differed among HLA loci in a later analysis. In a later analysis, a missense DCLRE1C variant was linked to TCR beta V- and J-gene trimming.

For this clone: The antigen remains undetermined.

Researchers ran the PCR with 60 Vbeta and 13 Jbeta primers. Using immunoSEQ multiplex PCR, the repertoire was profiled, and TCRdb retains in-frame clones only, with some absent. The specimen's table records 100,000 to 150,000 clones. J was trimmed by 4 bases and V by 6 bases; bases with no gene match: 0. Looked up from germline, CDR1 is SNHLY and CDR2 is FYNNEI. This CDR3 comprises 11 residues. When sampled, the donors appeared nominally healthy, though they likely had unrecorded immune exposures. The rearrangement uses TRBV2 and TRBJ2-7; 7 nucleotides agree with TRBD2. This clonotype was obtained from a man aged 40-50 years in good health and CMV-seronegative. Sequenced input: PBMCs. CDR3 protein: CASRGGYEQYF. The CDR3 nucleotides are TGTGCCAGCAGGGGGGGGTACGAGCAGTACTTC. Based on the CDR3 plus reference TRBV2 and TRBJ2-7, the full variable domain is EPEVTQTPSHQVTQMGQEVILRCVPISNHLYFYWYRQILGQKVEFLVSFYNNEISEKSEIFDDQFSVERPDGSNFTLKIRSTKLEDSAMYFCASRGGYEQYFGPGTRLTVT.